This record looks at one T cell receptor beta chain sequence and its context. The target antigen is unknown. The sample originates from a study of OX40 agonist ivuxolimab in advanced cancers. The CDR3 loop spans 13 amino acids. Germline CDR1 and CDR2: GTSNPN and SVGIG (reference sequence). The trim removed 6 bases at V and 6 bases at J, leaving 7 bases unmatched. The study, taken as a whole, reports: CD4+ and CD8+ blood T cells expanded clonally by week 6 at 0.1 to 3.0 mg/kg.

Sequenced by immunoSEQ multiplex PCR; TCRdb stores in-frame clones only, minus some. This table has about 40,000 clones, 70% to 90% appearing once. The chain employs TRBV30 and TRBJ1-4, with 7 bases matching TRBD1. This receptor was taken from an adult with an advanced solid tumor such as melanoma, head and neck, liver or kidney cancer. The sequencing here drew on CD4+ or CD8+ T cells sorted from blood, taken in a trial of the OX40 agonist ivuxolimab. DNA for the CDR3: TGTGCCTGCAGGGGGGAGGTAGATGAAAAACTGTTTTTT. Translation gives CACRGEVDEKLFF.